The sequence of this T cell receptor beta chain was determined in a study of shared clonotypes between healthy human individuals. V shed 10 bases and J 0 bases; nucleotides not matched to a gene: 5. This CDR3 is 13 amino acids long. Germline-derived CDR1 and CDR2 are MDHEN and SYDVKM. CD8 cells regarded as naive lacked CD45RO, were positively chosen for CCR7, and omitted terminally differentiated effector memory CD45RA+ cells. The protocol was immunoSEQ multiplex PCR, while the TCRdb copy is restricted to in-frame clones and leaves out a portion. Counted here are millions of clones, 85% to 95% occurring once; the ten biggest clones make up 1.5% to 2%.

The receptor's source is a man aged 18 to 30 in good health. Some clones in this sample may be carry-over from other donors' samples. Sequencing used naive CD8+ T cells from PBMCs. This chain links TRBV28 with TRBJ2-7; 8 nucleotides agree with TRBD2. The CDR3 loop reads CATQTSGSYEQYF. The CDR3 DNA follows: TGTGCCACCCAAACTAGCGGCTCCTACGAGCAGTACTTC.